Many counts were recorded for the clone carrying this TCR beta chain. The antigen remains undetermined. This sample is part of a study of post-analysis software for immune sequencing data. Sequencing libraries made from TCR beta cDNA carried unique molecular identifiers. TCRdb re-derived calls from the PCR reads in MiXCR, one entry per CDR3 protein. The sample yields about 260,000 distinct CDR3 sequences, 30% to 45% seen once. V gave up 7 bases and J gave up 5 bases; unmatched junction bases: 8. This CDR3 has 14 residues. Looked up from germline, CDR1 is ENHRY and CDR2 is SYGVKD. Study-wide points: Patients with multiple sclerosis recorded significantly lower normalized Chao1 diversity than controls, the study found. TRBV segments more frequent in patients than in controls numbered a few and included TRBV5-6, TRBV5-1 and TRBV20-1.

The sequence derives from a girl under 18 with multiple sclerosis. Sequencing was performed on blood. V gene TRBV10-3 combines with J gene TRBJ1-1; 9 nucleotides agree with TRBD1. The CDR3 is CAIMGTGKRTEAFF. CDR3 bases: TGTGCCATCATGGGGACAGGGAAGAGGACTGAAGCTTTCTTT.